These 15 T cell receptor beta chains were sequenced from one sample in a study of cytomegalovirus exposure and HLA in healthy donors. PCR used 60 Vbeta primers and 13 Jbeta primers. Generated by immunoSEQ multiplex PCR, the TCRdb table keeps only in-frame clones and is missing some. In the table there are 100,000 to 150,000 clones, approximately 68% of which are singletons. The specimen was PBMCs. The source is a man younger than 40 in good health and CMV-seropositive.

This clone was detected once. The V and J genes are TRBV21-1 and TRBJ2-5; no DNA check was done on the table's D call, TRBD1. TRBV21-1 is a pseudogene. The CDR3 contains 15 residues. DNA for the CDR3: TGTGCCAGCAGCAAACGGACAGGGAGCCAAGAGACCCAGTACTTC. Translating gives CASSKRTGSQETQYF.

The rearrangement links TRBV18 to TRBJ2-3; TRBD2 agrees at 8 bases. V dropped 6 bases and J dropped 1; count of bases not matched to a gene: 9. Looked up from germline, CDR1 is KGHSH and CDR2 is LQKENI. CDR3 size: 16 residues. Here the CDR3 DNA reads TGTGCCAGCTCCCGCCAGCGGCGGGAGGGCACAGATACGCAGTATTTT. Protein sequence: CASSRQRREGTDTQYF.

CDR3 protein: CASSLDRAHQPQHF. The DNA for the CDR3 is TGTGCCAGCAGCTTAGACAGGGCTCATCAGCCCCAGCATTTT. This chain links TRBV7-2 with TRBJ1-5; TRBD1 is a possible D gene (6 bases). Germline-derived CDR1 and CDR2 are SGHTA and FQGNSA. V lost 1 base and J 5 bases, leaving 9 bases between the germline ends. There are 14 residues in the CDR3.

This chain connects TRBV7-9 to TRBJ1-1; no definite D call. The CDR3 runs to 12 residues. CDR1 and CDR2 (germline): SEHNR, FQNEAQ (reference sequence). V gave up 2 bases and J gave up 8 bases, with 9 bases separating them. The CDR3 loop is CASSLNSLEAFF. CDR3 bases: TGTGCCAGCAGCTTAAACAGTCTAGAAGCTTTCTTT.

The chain combines TRBV10-3 with TRBJ1-1, with 8 bases aligning to TRBD1. V lost 4 bases, J lost 6 bases, and 7 bases stayed unmatched. The CDR3 runs to 14 residues. Germline CDR1 reads ENHRY; CDR2 reads SYGVKD. The DNA of the CDR3 is TGTGCCATCAGTGCGACAGGGGATTTCGCTGAAGCTTTCTTT. Its protein product is CAISATGDFAEAFF.

The chain uses TRBV11-2 and TRBJ2-5, with D perhaps TRBD2 (7 bases). Germline assignment: CDR1 SGHAT and CDR2 FQNNGV. V lost 4 bases, J lost 11 bases, and 20 bases lay in between. The CDR3 spans 14 residues. The CDR3 DNA follows: TGTGCCAGCAGCTCACCAAGGAGGGGGGGTCTACAGTACTTC. This sequence encodes CASSSPRRGGLQYF.

This clone was seen more than once but under ten times. In nucleotides, the CDR3 is TGTGCCAGCAGCTTGGGACAGGGACCAGGCCGGCAGTACTTC. It is translated as CASSLGQGPGRQYF. The chain couples TRBV5-6 to TRBJ2-7; 7 bases are a match to TRBD1. Germline V CDR1 and CDR2: SGHDT, YYEEEE. V lost 0 bases, J lost 9 bases, and 9 bases stayed unmatched. This CDR3 is built from 14 residues. The full variable domain, in which reference TRBV5-6 and TRBJ2-7 provide the parts outside the CDR3, is DAGVTQSPTHLIKTRGQQVTLRCSPKSGHDTVSWYQQALGQGPQFIFQYYEEEERQRGNFPDRFSGHQFPNYSSELNVNALLLGDSALYLCASSLGQGPGRQYFGPGTRLTVT.

The chain combines TRBV6-6 with TRBJ2-1; the match to TRBD2 covers 11 bases. Germline lookup yields CDR1 MNHNY and CDR2 SVGAGI (reference sequence). The CDR3 is made up of 15 amino acids. Unmatched junction bases numbered 5, after V lost 4 bases and J lost 6 bases. The CDR3 loop is CASSSTSGSSNEQFF. In nucleotides, the CDR3 is TGTGCCAGCAGTTCCACTAGCGGGAGCTCCAATGAGCAGTTCTTC.

The chain employs TRBV10-1 and TRBJ2-1, with 9 bases lining up with TRBD2. J gave up 0 bases and V 4 bases, and 7 bases lay outside the gene matches. The CDR3 runs to 17 residues. CDR1 is WNHNN and CDR2 is SYGVQD in the germline V gene (reference sequence). CDR3 coding DNA: TGCGCCAGCAGTGTACGCGGGAGGGCCTTCTCCTACAATGAGCAGTTCTTC. This encodes CASSVRGRAFSYNEQFF.

The V gene is TRBV7-2, the J gene TRBJ2-3; 7 nucleotides agree with TRBD2. Germline CDR1 and CDR2: SGHTA and FQGNSA. CDR3 length: 17 amino acids. Trimming removed 4 bases from V and 0 bases from J; junction bases left unmatched: 10. This chain's CDR3 is CASSSPSASGSTDTQYF. The CDR3 DNA reads TGTGCCAGCAGCTCCCCTAGCGCTAGCGGTAGCACAGATACGCAGTATTTT. The entire variable domain, with the rest obtained from reference TRBV7-2 and TRBJ2-3, is as follows: GAGVSQSPSNKVTEKGKDVELRCDPISGHTALYWYRQSLGQGLEFLIYFQGNSAPDKSGLPSDRFSAERTGGSVSTLTIQRTQQEDSAVYLCASSSPSASGSTDTQYFGPGTRLTVL.

A note on this clone: Other DNA sequences in the same sample also yield this CDR3. The chain uses TRBV6-5 and TRBJ2-2; 7 bases match TRBD1. Germline V gives CDR1 MNHEY, CDR2 SVGAGI. V lost 4 bases, J lost 4 bases, and 9 bases stayed unmatched. This CDR3 comprises 16 residues. CDR3 residues: CASSSFDRAGTGELFF. The CDR3 DNA sequence: TGTGCCAGCAGTTCCTTTGACAGGGCGGGCACCGGGGAGCTGTTTTTT.

The chain has TRBV7-2 and TRBJ2-1, with D possibly matching TRBD2 (5 bases). Germline V lookup: CDR1 SGHTA, CDR2 FQGNSA. Trimming removed 1 base from V and 10 bases from J, with 14 bases in between. The CDR3 has 14 residues. CDR3 sequence: CASSLVRASSEQFF. CDR3 nucleotides: TGTGCCAGCAGCTTAGTAAGGGCTAGCAGCGAGCAGTTCTTC. Drawing the rest from reference TRBV7-2 and TRBJ2-1, the complete variable domain is GAGVSQSPSNKVTEKGKDVELRCDPISGHTALYWYRQSLGQGLEFLIYFQGNSAPDKSGLPSDRFSAERTGGSVSTLTIQRTQQEDSAVYLCASSLVRASSEQFFGPGTRLTVL.

The genes are TRBV5-4 and TRBJ1-4; D unclear. The CDR3 loop spans 15 amino acids. Germline values: CDR1 SGHNT, CDR2 YYREEE (reference sequence). The ends were cut back, 4 bases at V and 7 bases at J, with 17 bases in the middle. The CDR3 region is CASSHPTPAAEKLFF. CDR3 coding DNA: TGTGCCAGCAGCCACCCGACTCCCGCGGCTGAAAAACTGTTTTTT.

The rearrangement joins TRBV28 to TRBJ2-7; 7 bases match TRBD2. V lost 3 bases and J lost 0; bases outside the gene matches: 8. Germline V lookup: CDR1 MDHEN, CDR2 SYDVKM. The CDR3 has 16 amino acids. CDR3 nucleotide sequence: TGTGCCAGCAGTTTTTCCCCAGCGGGAAGCTCCTACGAGCAGTACTTC. It specifies CASSFSPAGSSYEQYF.

The genes are TRBV7-8 and TRBJ2-5, with D maybe TRBD1 (6 bases). Per germline, CDR1 SGHVS and CDR2 FQNEAQ. Trimming pared 3 bases from V and 5 bases from J, leaving 19 bases between. CDR3 size: 16 residues. CDR3 loop: CASSFSAATRGETQYF. CDR3 DNA sequence: TGTGCCAGCAGCTTCTCTGCAGCCACTAGGGGGGAGACCCAGTACTTC.